The 30 T cell receptor beta chains below all came from one sample that was sequenced in a study of T cells after yellow fever vaccination. TCRdb itself ran the 5' RACE reads through MiXCR, one entry per CDR3 protein. The repertoire has roughly 310,000 distinct CDR3 sequences, 3% to 4.5% of them found once; the top ten carry roughly a quarter. This specimen was PBMCs, taken on the day of the yellow fever booster vaccination. The receptors originated from a man aged 18-30 years who received the YFV17D yellow fever vaccine.

This chain links TRBV6-6 with TRBJ2-7, with 11 bases fitting TRBD1. V shed 6 bases and J 2 bases; nucleotides not matched to a gene: 3. Germline V lookup: CDR1 MNHNY, CDR2 SVGAGI (reference sequence). This CDR3 contains 14 residues. In DNA form, the CDR3 reads TGTGCCAGCAGGCCGGGACAGGGGGCCTACGAGCAGTACGTC. It encodes CASRPGQGAYEQYV.

The V and J genes are TRBV7-9 and TRBJ2-5; D gene ambiguous. Trimming took off 3 bases at V and 4 bases at J, with 18 bases between the two ends. CDR3 length equals 16 residues. CDR1 SEHNR and CDR2 FQNEAQ come from the germline V gene (reference sequence). CDR3 sequence reads: CASSFGRSPVGETQYF. The CDR3 DNA is TGTGCCAGCAGCTTCGGACGTAGCCCCGTAGGAGAGACCCAGTACTTC.

The rearrangement joins TRBV20-1 to TRBJ2-1, with TRBD2 matching over 7 bases. With V trimmed by 3 bases and J by 9 bases, 11 bases remained unmatched. Germline-derived CDR1 and CDR2 are DFQATT and SNEGSKA (reference sequence). The CDR3 is made up of 14 amino acids. CDR3: CSASSRAGVGEQFF. In DNA form, the CDR3 reads TGCAGTGCTAGCTCCCGCGCGGGGGTTGGTGAGCAGTTCTTC.

The sample holds many counts of this clonotype. This chain uses TRBV27 with TRBJ2-3; D not resolved. This CDR3 comprises 14 residues. Germline lookup yields CDR1 MNHEY and CDR2 SMNVEV (reference sequence). The ends were cut back, 5 bases at V and 4 bases at J, with 13 bases in the middle. The CDR3 loop reads CASSILVGADTQYF. The CDR3 DNA follows: TGTGCCAGCAGTATCCTGGTGGGTGCAGATACGCAGTATTTT.

The V call is TRBV12-3 or TRBV12-4, the J call TRBJ2-1, with 7 bases identical to TRBD2. This CDR3 comprises 15 residues. With 6 bases clipped from V and 3 bases from J, the junction kept 8 bases outside the gene matches. The CDR3 DNA is TGTGCCAGCAGCATCTGGGGGGGGAACTACAATGAGCAGTTCTTC. Protein sequence: CASSIWGGNYNEQFF.

This chain connects TRBV7-8 to TRBJ2-1; TRBD2 matches 11 bases. This CDR3 has 15 amino acids. CDR1 SGHVS and CDR2 FQNEAQ come from the germline V gene. J was trimmed by 7 bases and V by 5 bases; bases with no gene match: 7. The CDR3 region has the DNA TGTGCCAGCAGCCAAGGGACTAGCGGAACTAATGAGCAGTTCTTC. It translates to CASSQGTSGTNEQFF.

This clonotype has only a few counts. This chain uses TRBV11-2 with TRBJ2-2; D ambiguous. In germline, CDR1 is SGHAT, CDR2 FQNNGV. V lost 1 base and J lost 5, with 11 bases in between. This CDR3 region has 15 residues. The CDR3 bases are TGTGCCAGCAGCTTAGGCCGGAGAGGAACCGGGGAGCTGTTTTTT. Amino acid sequence: CASSLGRRGTGELFF.

The sample holds many counts of this clonotype. V usage is TRBV20-1 and J usage is TRBJ2-5; TRBD2 might be the D (5 bases). Germline V gene lookup returns CDR1 DFQATT and CDR2 SNEGSKA (reference sequence). The V gene lost 7 bases and the J gene lost 1 base, with 7 bases spanning the gap. The CDR3 has 11 amino acids. The CDR3 here is CSVGVQETQYF. The CDR3 DNA follows: TGCAGTGTCGGGGTCCAAGAGACCCAGTACTTC.

The chain uses TRBV6-2 or TRBV6-3 and TRBJ2-4; D not resolved. This CDR3 spans 14 amino acids. Germline CDR1 MNHEY, CDR2 SVGEGT. The V and J ends lost 2 bases and 5 bases respectively, with 10 bases between them. CDR3 loop: CASSYGGSENIQYF. In nucleotides, the CDR3 is TGTGCCAGCAGTTACGGTGGGTCGGAAAACATTCAGTACTTC.

Many counts were recorded for this clonotype. J is TRBJ2-6 and V is TRBV20-1, with D uncertain. Trimming removed 7 bases from V and 0 bases from J, with 4 bases in between. There are 12 residues in the CDR3. Germline values: CDR1 DFQATT, CDR2 SNEGSKA (reference sequence). The CDR3 DNA is TGCAGTGGGGTCTCTGGGGCCAACGTCCTGACTTTC. Translating gives CSGVSGANVLTF.

This clonotype was recorded at least ten times. This chain connects TRBV20-1 to TRBJ1-1; no firm D call. Trimming shortened V by 5 bases and J by 1 base, and 11 bases separated the two germline ends. CDR3 size: 13 residues. Germline values: CDR1 DFQATT, CDR2 SNEGSKA (reference sequence). CDR3 loop: CSALLMPNTEAFF. The CDR3 coding sequence is TGCAGTGCTCTTTTAATGCCGAACACTGAAGCTTTCTTT.

In this sample, this clonotype turned up a few times. The chain has TRBV7-2 and TRBJ1-5; TRBD1 agrees at 7 bases. J was trimmed by 7 bases and V by 5 bases; bases with no gene match: 8. The CDR3 covers 14 residues. CDR1 and CDR2 (germline): SGHTA, FQGNSA. The CDR3 DNA sequence: TGTGCCAGCAGCCCACACAGGGGATACCAGCCCCAGCATTTT. Translated, it gives CASSPHRGYQPQHF.

The CDR3 nucleotides read TGTGCCAGCAGCCCCCTCACCCGACAGGGTGTAAATGAGCAGTTCTTC. It encodes CASSPLTRQGVNEQFF. The chain has TRBV27 and TRBJ2-1; 7 bases are a match to TRBD1. The CDR3 length is 16 residues. J lost 7 bases, V lost 6 bases, and 15 bases had no gene match. Germline V gene sequence: CDR1 MNHEY, CDR2 SMNVEV (reference sequence).

The chain links TRBV7-2 to TRBJ2-7; D possibly corresponds to TRBD1 (5 bases). Per the germline V gene, CDR1 is SGHTA and CDR2 is FQGNSA. The CDR3 length is 13 residues. The V gene lost 0 bases and the J gene lost 6 bases, with 9 bases spanning the gap. The CDR3 spells CASSLAQGLEQYV. DNA for the CDR3: TGTGCCAGCAGCTTAGCGCAGGGCCTCGAGCAGTACGTC.

At least ten counts were recorded for this clonotype. This rearrangement joins TRBV3-1 to TRBJ1-2, with 9 bases aligning to TRBD1. V shed 0 bases and J 3 bases; nucleotides not matched to a gene: 14. The CDR3 extends over 19 amino acids. CDR1 and CDR2 from the germline V gene are LGHDT and YNNKEL (reference sequence). In DNA form, the CDR3 reads TGTGCCAGCAGCCAAGAGATCCGGCGCCGGGACAGGGTCGACTATGGCTACACCTTC. Its translation is CASSQEIRRRDRVDYGYTF.

At least ten counts were recorded for this clonotype. V is TRBV20-1 and J is TRBJ1-1, with a possible D match to TRBD1 (6 bases). CDR1 DFQATT and CDR2 SNEGSKA come from the germline V gene (reference sequence). Trimming shortened V by 5 bases and J by 3 bases, and 16 bases separated the two germline ends. This CDR3 spans 14 amino acids. The CDR3 protein is CSAFPRGRYTEAFF. The CDR3, as DNA: TGCAGTGCTTTCCCCAGGGGCAGATACACTGAAGCTTTCTTT.

This clonotype was seen many times. The gene calls are TRBV11-3 and TRBJ2-1; 9 bases map to TRBD2. V dropped 1 base and J dropped 6; count of bases not matched to a gene: 7. The germline CDR1 and CDR2 sequences are SGHNT and YENEEA. This CDR3 comprises 16 residues. The CDR3 region has the DNA TGTGCCAGCAGCTTAGTCGGCGGGGGGGCCGGCAATGAGCAGTTCTTC. Amino acid sequence: CASSLVGGGAGNEQFF.

This clonotype was seen only a few times. V usage is TRBV20-1 and J usage is TRBJ1-5, with D unclear. This CDR3 spans 15 amino acids. Trimming took 6 bases from V and 3 from J, leaving 18 bases between them. CDR1 is DFQATT and CDR2 is SNEGSKA in the germline V gene (reference sequence). Here the CDR3 DNA reads TGCAGTGCGGTACCCTCTGGCAGGCTCAATCAGCCCCAGCATTTT. It yields the protein CSAVPSGRLNQPQHF.

This clonotype was detected many times. The chain couples TRBV5-1 to TRBJ2-7, with D possibly being TRBD2 (6 bases). The CDR3 consists of 15 residues. Per the germline V gene, CDR1 is SGHRS and CDR2 is YFSETQ. The ends were cut back, 1 base at V and 1 base at J, with 12 bases in the middle. Written as DNA, the CDR3 is TGCGCCAGCAGCTTGAACGGGGGACCGTCCTACGAGCAGTACGTC. Amino acid sequence: CASSLNGGPSYEQYV.

This clonotype was detected ten times or more. The gene calls are TRBV20-1 and TRBJ2-3, with TRBD2 matching over 7 bases. Germline assignment: CDR1 DFQATT and CDR2 SNEGSKA (reference sequence). The CDR3 covers 14 residues. Trimming removed 3 bases from V and 4 bases from J; junction bases left unmatched: 7. CDR3 DNA: TGCAGTGCTAGTCCCCGGACTAGACCAGATACGCAGTATTTT. The encoded protein is CSASPRTRPDTQYF.

At least ten counts were recorded for this clonotype. CDR3 nucleotide sequence: TGCGCCAGCAGCTACGTAGCGGGGGGTCGGGAGCAGTTCTTC. Its protein is CASSYVAGGREQFF. The chain recombines TRBV5-1 with TRBJ2-1; 10 positions agree with TRBD2. Germline V gives CDR1 SGHRS, CDR2 YFSETQ. This CDR3 has 14 amino acids. With 3 bases clipped from V and 10 bases from J, the junction kept 7 bases outside the gene matches.

CDR3 sequence reads: CASSQHPSPLAFF. The CDR3 coding sequence is TGTGCCAGCAGCCAACATCCTTCCCCGTTAGCTTTCTTT. The chain is built from TRBV3-1 and TRBJ1-1, with no clear D. The CDR3 sequence is 13 residues long. Trimming pared 2 bases from V and 10 bases from J, leaving 14 bases between. Germline V gives CDR1 LGHDT, CDR2 YNNKEL (reference sequence).

Many counts were recorded for this clonotype. The J gene is TRBJ2-5, the V gene TRBV6-6, with D possibly TRBD2 on 7 matching bases. The CDR3 loop spans 17 amino acids. With 6 bases removed from V and 2 bases from J, the gap between germline ends came to 22 bases. Per the germline V gene, CDR1 is MNHNY and CDR2 is SVGAGI (reference sequence). This chain's CDR3 is CASREGWEGVSQETQYF. CDR3 nucleotides: TGTGCCAGCAGAGAAGGGTGGGAGGGGGTTTCACAAGAGACCCAGTACTTC.

This chain connects TRBV4-2 to TRBJ2-4; TRBD2 matches at 11 bases. Germline assignment: CDR1 LGHNA and CDR2 YNFKEQ. This CDR3 contains 16 residues. V was pared by 5 bases and J by 6 bases, with 9 bases of the junction left unmatched. The CDR3 DNA reads as TGTGCCAGCAGCGGGTTAGCGGGGGGGCCGGCAAACATTCAGTACTTC. This sequence encodes CASSGLAGGPANIQYF.

The rearrangement links TRBV6-6 to TRBJ1-2; TRBD1 matches 9 bases. V was clipped by 2 bases and J by 2 bases; unmatched bases: 0. The CDR3 runs to 14 residues. The germline gives CDR1 MNHNY, CDR2 SVGAGI (reference sequence). CDR3 sequence reads: CASSYTGGNYGYTF. DNA of the CDR3: TGTGCCAGCAGTTACACAGGGGGCAACTATGGCTACACCTTC.

This clonotype appeared a few times. The rearrangement joins TRBV18 to TRBJ2-7; no definite D call. CDR3 size: 13 residues. Germline CDR1 KGHSH, CDR2 LQKENI. Trimming removed 2 bases at V and 1 base at J, with 6 bases between. Here the CDR3 reads CASSPDRSYEQYV. Here the CDR3 DNA reads TGTGCCAGCTCACCAGACCGATCCTACGAGCAGTACGTC.

In this sample, this clonotype turned up once. The rearrangement links TRBV9 to TRBJ1-6; D is undetermined. V lost 4 bases and J lost 0, with 14 bases in between. CDR1 SGDLS and CDR2 YYNGEE come from the germline V gene. This CDR3 region has 17 residues. The CDR3 loop is CASSPRGGSSYNSPLHF. The DNA of the CDR3 is TGTGCCAGCAGCCCCCGGGGAGGGAGCTCCTATAATTCACCCCTCCACTTT.

This chain uses TRBV27 with TRBJ1-2; D unresolved. Trimming removed 5 bases from V and 0 bases from J, with 10 bases in between. This CDR3 is built from 14 residues. Germline V lookup: CDR1 MNHEY, CDR2 SMNVEV (reference sequence). As DNA, the CDR3 is TGTGCCAGCAGTGCCAAGAGGGCTAACTATGGCTACACCTTC. Protein sequence: CASSAKRANYGYTF.

This clonotype was counted at least ten times. The chain recombines TRBV28 with TRBJ2-2, with 9 positions matching TRBD1. V lost 3 bases, J lost 5 bases, and 7 bases stayed unmatched. The CDR3 is 16 residues long. Germline V gives CDR1 MDHEN, CDR2 SYDVKM. The CDR3 protein is CASSFDRDRGTGELFF. The CDR3 DNA follows: TGTGCCAGCAGTTTCGATCGAGACAGGGGGACCGGGGAGCTGTTTTTT. Full variable domain (outside the CDR3, taken from reference TRBV28 and TRBJ2-2): DVKVTQSSRYLVKRTGEKVFLECVQDMDHENMFWYRQDPGLGLRLIYFSYDVKMKEKGDIPEGYSVSREKKERFSLILESASTNQTSMYLCASSFDRDRGTGELFFGEGSRLTVL.

This clonotype was detected many times. The V and J genes are TRBV10-1 and TRBJ1-4; no clear D. Germline V gene lookup returns CDR1 WNHNN and CDR2 SYGVQD (reference sequence). The CDR3 is made up of 14 amino acids. Trimming left V 0 bases short and J 4 bases short, with 6 bases between. DNA of the CDR3: TGCGCCAGCAGTGAGTCCGCGAGTAATGAAAAACTGTTTTTT. This sequence encodes CASSESASNEKLFF.